Following are 7 T cell receptor beta chains from one sample sequenced in a study of cytomegalovirus exposure and HLA in healthy donors. PCR involved 60 Vbeta and 13 Jbeta primers. Produced via immunoSEQ multiplex PCR; TCRdb's table is partial and in-frame only. This sample has roughly 160,000 clones, with 80% found just once. The sample taken for sequencing was PBMCs. All receptors come from a man aged 25 to 40 in good health and CMV-seronegative.

The V gene is TRBV4-3, the J gene TRBJ1-5; D ambiguous. Trimming pared 1 base from V and 9 bases from J, leaving 13 bases between. This CDR3 contains 14 residues. Germline V CDR1 and CDR2: LGHNA, YSLEER. As DNA, the CDR3 is TGCGCCAGCAGCCAAGTTAAATCCCGGGGGCCCCAGCATTTT. Amino acid sequence: CASSQVKSRGPQHF.

The chain uses TRBV2 and TRBJ2-3; D not certain. Deletions cut 6 bases from V and 0 bases from J, with 13 bases between. Germline V gene data show CDR1 as SNHLY and CDR2 as FYNNEI. This CDR3 has 15 amino acids. CDR3 protein: CASRYLSPSTDTQYF. In nucleotides, the CDR3 is TGTGCCAGCAGATACCTAAGCCCTAGCACAGATACGCAGTATTTT.

This chain uses TRBV19 with TRBJ2-5, with D possibly matching TRBD2 (6 bases). The CDR3 totals 16 residues. V dropped 4 bases and J dropped 7 bases, with 22 bases sitting between them. Per the germline V gene, CDR1 is LNHDA and CDR2 is SQIVND (reference sequence). CDR3 sequence: CASSTPGLPLHGTQYF. CDR3 bases: TGTGCCAGTAGTACCCCCGGACTACCCCTCCATGGGACCCAGTACTTC.

This clone appeared a few times. The rearrangement joins TRBV9 to TRBJ2-7, with D possibly being TRBD1 (6 bases). The CDR3 runs 20 residues. The V end was cut by 0 bases, the J end by 0 bases, with 25 bases between. CDR1 is SGDLS, CDR2 YYNGEE, per germline. CDR3 residues: CASSVDLNSPGQGSSYEQYF. The CDR3 DNA sequence: TGTGCCAGCAGCGTAGACCTTAATAGCCCCGGGCAGGGGAGCTCCTACGAGCAGTACTTC.

This rearrangement joins TRBV7-2 to TRBJ2-7, with 8 bases lining up with TRBD1. Germline V CDR1 and CDR2: SGHTA, FQGNSA. J gave up 2 bases and V 2 bases, and 2 bases lay outside the gene matches. CDR3 length equals 14 residues. CDR3 in amino acids: CASSLQGATYEQYF. CDR3 bases: TGTGCCAGCAGCTTACAGGGGGCTACCTACGAGCAGTACTTC.

This clone was seen only once. The CDR3 reads CSVREGFNEQFF. In DNA, the CDR3 is TGCAGCGTCCGGGAGGGCTTCAATGAGCAGTTCTTC. The chain joins TRBV29-1 to TRBJ2-1; 8 positions agree with TRBD2. The CDR3 covers 12 residues. Germline CDR1 reads SQVTM; CDR2 reads ANQGSEA. With V trimmed by 6 bases and J by 6 bases, 4 bases remained unmatched.

Note on this clone: At one boundary the junction diverges from the germline segment, which might be a read error. V gene TRBV5-1 combines with J gene TRBJ2-7; 7 bases align to TRBD2. CDR1 is SGHRS and CDR2 is YFSETQ in the germline V gene. CDR3 size: 14 residues. The CDR3 nucleotides read TGCGCCAGCAGCTTCCTAGCGGAGTCCTACGGGCAGTACTTC. This gives the protein CASSFLAESYGQYF. The entire variable domain, with the rest obtained from reference TRBV5-1 and TRBJ2-7, is as follows: KAGVTQTPRYLIKTRGQQVTLSCSPISGHRSVSWYQQTPGQGLQFLFEYFSETQRNKGNFPGRFSGRQFSNSRSEMNVSTLELGDSALYLCASSFLAESYGQYFGPGTRLTVT.